The 31 T cell receptor beta chains presented below share a single source sample, sequenced in a study of blood T cells in healthy people across ages. Combining a sample-barcoded 5' primer with a J-beta primer mix, a second PCR ran for about 7 to 11 cycles. Via MiXCR, TCRdb re-called the 5' RACE reads, giving one row per CDR3 protein. The sample yields roughly 900,000 distinct CDR3 sequences, more than 25% seen once. The sample comprised blood. The receptors derive from a woman of 80 years or more in good health.

This clonotype showed up many times. The chain recombines TRBV12-3 or TRBV12-4 with TRBJ2-3; D is unresolved. The CDR3 extends over 15 amino acids. V lost 3 bases, J lost 11 bases, and 21 bases lay in between. The CDR3: CASSFGSPSTDVQYF. The CDR3 DNA is TGTGCCAGCAGTTTCGGCAGCCCGAGCACAGATGTGCAGTATTTT.

This clonotype was seen repeatedly, ten times or more. The V gene is TRBV10-2, the J gene TRBJ2-3; 9 bases fit TRBD1. The CDR3 has 16 amino acids. The V gene's germline CDR1 is WSHSY and CDR2 SAAADI. Unmatched junction bases numbered 10, after V lost 6 bases and J lost 3 bases. The DNA for the CDR3 is TGCGCCAGCAGCGGCCGGGACAGGGTTTTTACAGATACGCAGTATTTT. It specifies CASSGRDRVFTDTQYF.

The table lists this clonotype with a few counts. The chain combines TRBV7-2 with TRBJ1-1; D not certain. Germline V gene sequence: CDR1 SGHTA, CDR2 FQGNSA. The CDR3 is 15 residues long. V dropped 4 bases and J dropped 6 bases, with 18 bases sitting between them. The CDR3 DNA sequence: TGTGCCAGCAGCTCGGGCCCGAGCGGAGGCGCTGAAGCTTTCTTT. This translates into CASSSGPSGGAEAFF.

The rearrangement joins TRBV15 to TRBJ1-1; D is perhaps TRBD1 (5 bases). CDR3 length: 16 amino acids. Trimming removed 1 base from V and 1 base from J, with 13 bases in between. Germline V lookup: CDR1 LNHNV, CDR2 YYDKDF (reference sequence). In DNA, the CDR3 is TGTGCCACCAGCAGAGGGACACTCGGAAGGAACACTGAAGCTTTCTTT. Protein sequence: CATSRGTLGRNTEAFF.

This clonotype was counted only a few times. This may stem from a read error, because a much larger clone lies one nucleotide away. The chain combines TRBV5-1 with TRBJ2-7, with D possibly matching TRBD2 (5 bases). The CDR3 runs to 14 residues. V dropped 3 bases and J dropped 6 bases, with 16 bases sitting between them. Germline V gene sequence: CDR1 SGHRS, CDR2 YFSETQ. The CDR3 DNA reads as TGCGCCAGCAGCTGGGTAGTCACCGAGGGCGAGCAGTACTTC. Translated, it gives CASSWVVTEGEQYF.

Ten or more counts support this clonotype. As DNA, the CDR3 is TGTGCCAGCAGTCCTCCGGGACAGGGGCCCGAGCAGTACTTC. Translating gives CASSPPGQGPEQYF. The chain uses TRBV7-9 and TRBJ2-7; 10 nucleotides agree with TRBD1. Germline trimming cut 6 bases from V and 6 bases from J; bases unmatched to any gene: 8. Germline V gene data show CDR1 as SEHNR and CDR2 as FQNEAQ (reference sequence). The CDR3 spans 14 residues.

The chain recombines TRBV9 with TRBJ1-1; 9 bases line up with TRBD1. CDR3 length equals 15 residues. With 3 bases clipped from V and 7 bases from J, the junction kept 10 bases outside the gene matches. The germline V gene encodes CDR1 SGDLS and CDR2 YYNGEE. Here the CDR3 DNA reads TGTGCCAGCAGCGAATCGGAGACAGGGGGAATTGAAGCTTTCTTT. Translated, it gives CASSESETGGIEAFF.

This clonotype has only a few counts. This may be a read error: a much more frequent sequence differs by one nucleotide. The chain is built from TRBV5-6 and TRBJ2-7; a possible D gene is TRBD1 (5 bases). Trimming took off 3 bases at V and 5 bases at J, with 9 bases between the two ends. The CDR3 runs 12 residues. Germline values: CDR1 SGHDT, CDR2 YYEEEE. The CDR3 nucleotides are TGTGCCAGCAGCTCTGGACACCACGAGCAGTACTTC. Residues: CASSSGHHEQYF.

CDR3 region: CASTFYRLRHSNQPQHF. CDR3 nucleotide sequence: TGTGCCAGCACCTTCTACAGGTTACGACATAGCAATCAGCCCCAGCATTTT. The chain joins TRBV28 to TRBJ1-5; a weak D match, TRBD1 (5 bases). The CDR3 runs 17 residues. Germline CDR1 MDHEN, CDR2 SYDVKM. V was clipped by 7 bases and J by 0 bases, with 19 bases between them.

This clonotype showed up just a few times. The V gene is TRBV10-3, the J gene TRBJ1-6; D remains unclear. This CDR3 has 15 amino acids. CDR1 is ENHRY and CDR2 is SYGVKD in the germline V gene. V lost 7 bases and J lost 5, with 15 bases in between. The CDR3 nucleotides are TGTGCCATCACCCAAGACGGAATTAATAATTCACCCCTCCACTTT. Protein: CAITQDGINNSPLHF.

This clonotype occurred many times. The genes are TRBV7-8 and TRBJ2-7, with TRBD1 identical over 10 bases. This CDR3 spans 12 amino acids. The ends lost 10 bases at V and 3 bases at J; junction bases unmatched: 3. From germline, CDR1 is SGHVS and CDR2 FQNEAQ. CDR3 in DNA: TGTGCCACCGGGACAGGGGTCTACGAGCAGTACTTC. Protein sequence: CATGTGVYEQYF.

Comment on this clonotype: Just one base apart from a much larger clone, this may be a read error. The chain couples TRBV14 to TRBJ2-5; possibly TRBD2 for D (5 bases). Looked up from germline, CDR1 is SGHDN and CDR2 is FVKESK. Between the trimmed V and J ends, which lost 2 bases and 11 bases, there was a span of 15 bases. CDR3 length: 13 residues. The DNA for the CDR3 is TGTGCCAGCAGCCAATTTGAGGGCAATGAGCAGTACTTC. Translating gives CASSQFEGNEQYF.

The chain recombines TRBV7-2 with TRBJ1-3; D uncertain. CDR3 length: 16 amino acids. Trimming removed 2 bases from V and 0 bases from J, with 11 bases in between. Looked up from germline, CDR1 is SGHTA and CDR2 is FQGNSA. Here the CDR3 reads CASSLFAANSGNTIYF. Written as DNA, the CDR3 is TGTGCCAGCAGCTTATTCGCGGCGAACTCTGGAAACACCATATATTTT.

The chain links TRBV6-2 or TRBV6-3 to TRBJ1-5; D unresolved. This CDR3 is 13 amino acids long. Trimming cost V 8 bases and J 5 bases, with 13 bases left between them. Germline loops: CDR1 MNHEY, CDR2 SVGEGT. In DNA, the CDR3 is TGTGCCAGCGCGGACGGGAGCGATCAGCCCCAGCATTTT. Residues: CASADGSDQPQHF.

This clonotype was seen more than once but under ten times. J is TRBJ1-1 and V is TRBV7-9; no firm D call. From germline, CDR1 is SEHNR and CDR2 FQNEAQ (reference sequence). This CDR3 has 14 amino acids. With 2 bases removed from V and 3 bases from J, the gap between germline ends came to 10 bases. The CDR3 coding sequence is TGTGCCAGCAGCTTATTATCGGGAGACACTGAAGCTTTCTTT. Its protein is CASSLLSGDTEAFF.

For this clonotype: A read error is possible here, since a much larger clone lies one base away. This chain connects TRBV25-1 to TRBJ2-3; the match to TRBD1 covers 7 bases. The CDR3 contains 18 residues. With V trimmed by 3 bases and J by 4 bases, 16 bases remained unmatched. Germline lookup yields CDR1 MGHDK and CDR2 SYGVNS. Here the CDR3 DNA reads TGTGCCAGCAGTGAGCACCTGGGACAGTTTAGAACCCCAGATACGCAGTATTTT. It translates to CASSEHLGQFRTPDTQYF.

This clonotype has ten or more counts. V and J are TRBV2 and TRBJ2-7, with D possibly being TRBD2 (6 bases). This CDR3 is built from 11 residues. The germline CDR1 and CDR2 sequences are SNHLY and FYNNEI. Trimming took 10 bases from V and 6 from J, leaving 13 bases between them. CDR3 sequence reads: CATTLAAEQYF. CDR3 nucleotide sequence: TGTGCCACGACACTAGCAGCCGAGCAGTACTTC.

The CDR3 nucleotides read TGCAGCGCCCACGTGCCTCAGGGTACGGGCGAGCAGTACTTC. Protein: CSAHVPQGTGEQYF. The chain joins TRBV29-1 to TRBJ2-7; tentatively, D is TRBD1 (5 bases). Trimming left V 7 bases short and J 6 bases short, with 22 bases between. This CDR3 contains 14 residues. CDR1 is SQVTM, CDR2 ANQGSEA, per germline.

In its sample, this clonotype was seen many times. The rearrangement links TRBV20-1 to TRBJ2-1; D might be TRBD2 (7 bases). Trimming took off 6 bases at V and 7 bases at J, with 19 bases between the two ends. This CDR3 is built from 14 residues. Per germline, CDR1 DFQATT and CDR2 SNEGSKA (reference sequence). As DNA, the CDR3 is TGCAGTGCCTCGACGGGGGGCAGGATGAATGAGCAGTTCTTC. This translates into CSASTGGRMNEQFF.

The CDR3 region has the DNA TGTGCCAGCAAGGGCACGAGAGCAGATGTGCAATATTTT. It specifies CASKGTRADVQYF. The V call is TRBV12-3 or TRBV12-4, the J call TRBJ2-3, with D hard to call. V dropped 7 bases and J dropped 15 bases, with 23 bases sitting between them. The CDR3 loop spans 13 amino acids.

There are many counts of this clonotype. V and J are TRBV3-1 and TRBJ2-4, with D perhaps assigned TRBD1 or TRBD2 (6 bases each). CDR3 length: 14 residues. The V end was cut by 6 bases, the J end by 4 bases, with 13 bases between. CDR1 and CDR2 (germline): LGHDT, YNNKEL (reference sequence). The CDR3 sequence is CASSPKGGKNIQYF. CDR3 nucleotides: TGTGCCAGCAGTCCCAAAGGGGGGAAAAACATTCAGTACTTC.

In its sample, this clonotype was seen once. The rearrangement joins TRBV4-1 to TRBJ2-1; TRBD2 matches 9 bases. CDR1 is MGHRA and CDR2 is YSYEKL in the germline V gene. The CDR3 has 18 amino acids. V shed 4 bases and J 7 bases; nucleotides not matched to a gene: 17. The CDR3 coding sequence is TGCGCCAGCAGCCCGTCCGGCCAGGCTGCGGGAGGGTGGAATGAGCAGTTCTTC. Protein: CASSPSGQAAGGWNEQFF.

This clonotype was seen only a few times. It may be a read error: a sequence one base away is much more abundant. The rearrangement joins TRBV4-2 to TRBJ2-7; the D gene is possibly TRBD1 (6 bases). V dropped 1 base and J dropped 7 bases, with 11 bases sitting between them. Germline V CDR1 and CDR2: LGHNA, YNFKEQ. CDR3 length equals 13 residues. CDR3 sequence: CASSQVQGNEQYF. In DNA, the CDR3 is TGTGCCAGCAGCCAAGTACAGGGCAATGAGCAGTACTTC.

The chain joins TRBV20-1 to TRBJ2-7; the match to TRBD1 covers 9 bases. This CDR3 spans 14 amino acids. J was trimmed by 5 bases and V by 5 bases; bases with no gene match: 10. Germline loops: CDR1 DFQATT, CDR2 SNEGSKA (reference sequence). This CDR3 reads CSARLDRGHHEQYF. DNA for the CDR3: TGCAGTGCTCGATTGGACAGGGGCCACCACGAGCAGTACTTC.

This clonotype appeared a few times. This chain connects TRBV14 to TRBJ2-2; D gene ambiguous. CDR1 SGHDN and CDR2 FVKESK come from the germline V gene. V was clipped by 3 bases and J by 9 bases, with 11 bases between them. CDR3 length: 13 amino acids. CDR3 in amino acids: CASSQAAPRELFF. The CDR3 DNA reads as TGTGCCAGCAGCCAGGCGGCCCCCAGGGAGCTGTTTTTT.

This clonotype was picked up one time. A much larger clone differs from this one at a single base, so this may be a read error. The chain recombines TRBV2 with TRBJ2-1; D ambiguous. The DNA end lines up better with TRBJ2-7; the J call may be wrong. Germline V gene lookup returns CDR1 SNHLY and CDR2 FYNNEI. The CDR3 is 16 amino acids. CDR3 sequence reads: CASRGMRALTYNEQYF. The CDR3 DNA reads TGTGCCAGCAGGGGCATGCGAGCTTTGACCTACAATGAGCAGTACTTC.

This clonotype was seen many times. V usage is TRBV11-2 and J usage is TRBJ2-2; D call uncertain. CDR3 size: 14 residues. Deletions cut 0 bases from V and 6 bases from J, with 8 bases between. Germline CDR1 reads SGHAT; CDR2 reads FQNNGV. CDR3 bases: TGTGCCAGCAGCTTAGATTTTAGCTCCGGGGAGCTGTTTTTT. This encodes CASSLDFSSGELFF.

This clonotype showed up just a few times. A much bigger clone sits one base away, suggesting this may be a read error. This chain uses TRBV29-1 with TRBJ2-3; 11 nucleotides align to TRBD1. V trimming: 5 bases; J trimming: 7 bases; junction bases outside the gene matches: 8. This CDR3 has 14 residues. CDR1 is SQVTM and CDR2 is ANQGSEA in the germline V gene. DNA of the CDR3: TGCAGCGTTTCCCCCGGGACAGGGGGAAATACGCAGTATTTT. Protein: CSVSPGTGGNTQYF.

This clonotype was seen just once. V and J are TRBV23-1 and TRBJ2-7; 9 bases fit TRBD1. TRBV23-1 is an open reading frame, and its role is uncertain. V dropped 3 bases and J dropped 2; count of bases not matched to a gene: 14. There are 18 residues in the CDR3. Here the CDR3 reads CASSHSSGGGTGTYEQYF. The CDR3 DNA reads as TGCGCCAGCAGTCACTCTTCTGGGGGAGGGACAGGGACCTACGAGCAGTACTTC.

At least ten counts were recorded for this clonotype. The rearrangement uses TRBV12-3 or TRBV12-4 and TRBJ2-1; 8 positions agree with TRBD1. The V gene end was trimmed by 3 bases and the J gene end by 8 bases; junction bases not matched to a gene: 6. The CDR3 runs 14 residues. Here the CDR3 reads CASSFRQGAYEQFF. CDR3 DNA sequence: TGTGCCAGCAGTTTTCGGCAGGGGGCCTATGAGCAGTTCTTC.

The table lists this clonotype with many counts. The chain carries TRBV20-1 and TRBJ2-1; TRBD2 aligns across 13 bases. This CDR3 spans 15 amino acids. Per germline, CDR1 DFQATT and CDR2 SNEGSKA (reference sequence). V dropped 5 bases and J dropped 8; count of bases not matched to a gene: 9. CDR3 DNA sequence: TGCAGTGCTTCTCCACTAGCGGGGGGGCGATATGAGCAGTTCTTC. This encodes CSASPLAGGRYEQFF.